These 16 T cell receptor beta chains came from one sample sequenced in a study of blood T cells in healthy people across ages. Next came a second PCR, run for roughly 6 to 11 cycles, which used a sample-barcoded 5' primer along with a J-beta primer mix. TCRdb itself ran the 5' RACE reads through MiXCR, one entry per CDR3 protein. The sample records hundreds of thousands of distinct CDR3 sequences, roughly 44% being singletons. The specimen sequenced was blood. These receptors were collected from a man aged 55 to 70 in good health.

This sequence joins TRBV27 and TRBJ1-5, with a tentative D call TRBD1 (6 bases). Germline values: CDR1 MNHEY, CDR2 SMNVEV (reference sequence). This CDR3 region has 14 residues. Trimming pared 3 bases from V and 6 bases from J, leaving 12 bases between. The CDR3 spells CASSFPGAGQPQHF. CDR3 nucleotide sequence: TGTGCCAGCAGTTTCCCGGGGGCGGGTCAGCCCCAGCATTTT.

This clonotype was seen more than once but under ten times. It may be a read error: a sequence one base away is much more abundant. The V call is TRBV7-2, the J call TRBJ2-7; D possibly uses TRBD1 or TRBD2 (5 bases each). The CDR3 has 14 amino acids. V lost 7 bases, J lost 7 bases, and 20 bases lay in between. Germline CDR1 is SGHTA and CDR2 is FQGNSA. CDR3 nucleotide sequence: TGTGCCAGCACCCCGGGGCGACAGAACAATGAGCAGTACTTC. Translated: CASTPGRQNNEQYF.

The chain combines TRBV27 with TRBJ1-1; no clear D gene. The CDR3 runs to 13 residues. The germline V gene has CDR1 MNHEY and CDR2 SMNVEV (reference sequence). V shed 2 bases and J shed 3 bases, with 7 bases lying between them. This CDR3 is CASSLVGYTEAFF. DNA of the CDR3: TGTGCCAGCAGTTTAGTAGGGTACACTGAAGCTTTCTTT.

The chain couples TRBV7-9 to TRBJ1-6, with a tentative D call TRBD1 (6 bases). V was trimmed by 5 bases and J by 5 bases, leaving 16 bases between them. This CDR3 has 16 residues. Germline loops: CDR1 SEHNR, CDR2 FQNEAQ (reference sequence). The CDR3 loop is CASSKAWDINNSPLHF. For the CDR3, the DNA is TGTGCCAGCAGCAAGGCGTGGGACATTAATAATTCACCCCTCCACTTT.

The chain has TRBV6-2 or TRBV6-3 and TRBJ2-5; 8 bases agree with TRBD1. The DNA end favors TRBJ2-7, so the J call may be wrong. The CDR3 contains 15 residues. Germline loops: CDR1 MNHEY, CDR2 SVGEGT. CDR3 nucleotides: TGTGCCAGCAACACCCTTGGACAGGGTCTCTACGAGCAGTACTTC. Amino acids: CASNTLGQGLYEQYF.

The V and J genes are TRBV28 and TRBJ2-7; a possible D gene is TRBD2 (5 bases). V was pared by 8 bases and J by 2 bases, with 10 bases between. Germline-derived CDR1 and CDR2 are MDHEN and SYDVKM. The CDR3 spans 12 residues. CDR3 loop: CASGRGPYEQYF. CDR3 DNA: TGTGCCAGCGGTCGGGGTCCCTACGAGCAGTACTTC.

This clonotype was counted only a few times. The chain links TRBV25-1 to TRBJ2-4; D unresolved. This CDR3 spans 15 amino acids. Per the germline V gene, CDR1 is MGHDK and CDR2 is SYGVNS. Trimming pared 3 bases from V and 0 bases from J, leaving 9 bases between. In DNA, the CDR3 is TGTGCCAGCAGTGATAATTTAATAGCCAAAAACATTCAGTACTTC. It translates to CASSDNLIAKNIQYF.

This clonotype has only a few counts. The gene calls are TRBV11-3 and TRBJ2-7; 9 bases map to TRBD1. Germline V gene sequence: CDR1 SGHNT, CDR2 YENEEA. The junction had 9 bases not matched to a gene; V was cut back by 5 bases and J by 4 bases. The CDR3 has 15 amino acids. The chain's CDR3 is CASSLRTGVIYEQYF. In DNA form, the CDR3 reads TGTGCCAGCAGCCTCCGGACAGGGGTCATTTACGAGCAGTACTTC. Using reference TRBV11-3 and TRBJ2-7 for the parts outside the CDR3, the full variable domain is EAGVVQSPRYKIIEKKQPVAFWCNPISGHNTLYWYLQNLGQGPELLIRYENEEAVDDSQLPKDRFSAERLKGVDSTLKIQPAELGDSAVYLCASSLRTGVIYEQYFGPGTRLTVT.

This chain uses TRBV7-2 with TRBJ2-1, with 14 nucleotides matching TRBD2. The CDR3 has 16 residues. The germline V gene encodes CDR1 SGHTA and CDR2 FQGNSA. V shed 4 bases and J 9 bases; nucleotides not matched to a gene: 8. As DNA, the CDR3 is TGTGCCAGCAGCTCCCATCGGACTAGCGGGGGGAGTGAGCAGTTCTTC. It specifies CASSSHRTSGGSEQFF.

This clonotype appeared a few times. The chain has TRBV5-5 and TRBJ1-4; 7 positions match TRBD1. Germline CDR1 reads SGHKS; CDR2 reads YYEKEE (reference sequence). Unmatched junction bases numbered 4, after V lost 1 base and J lost 4 bases. The CDR3 has 15 residues. The CDR3 protein is CASSLLTGNNEKLFF. As DNA, the CDR3 is TGTGCCAGCAGCTTGTTGACAGGGAATAATGAAAAACTGTTTTTT.

This chain connects TRBV20-1 to TRBJ2-1; 10 nucleotides agree with TRBD2. Trimming at V came to 3 bases and at J to 9 bases, leaving 8 bases not matched to a gene. The germline V gene encodes CDR1 DFQATT and CDR2 SNEGSKA (reference sequence). This CDR3 contains 14 residues. For the CDR3, the DNA is TGCAGTGCTAGGGTAGCGGGGGGCTTTATTGAGCAGTTCTTC. Its protein product is CSARVAGGFIEQFF.

A few counts support this clonotype. This chain joins TRBV11-2 and TRBJ2-7; TRBD2 matches at 11 bases. V shed 4 bases and J 1 base; nucleotides not matched to a gene: 6. The CDR3 has 16 residues. Germline V gives CDR1 SGHAT, CDR2 FQNNGV. The CDR3 region has the DNA TGTGCCAGCAGCTCAGGGGTAGCGGGGGGGTCCTACGAGCAGTACTTC. This translates into CASSSGVAGGSYEQYF. The full variable domain, rest sourced from reference TRBV11-2 and TRBJ2-7, is EAGVAQSPRYKIIEKRQSVAFWCNPISGHATLYWYQQILGQGPKLLIQFQNNGVVDDSQLPKDRFSAERLKGVDSTLKIQPAKLEDSAVYLCASSSGVAGGSYEQYFGPGTRLTVT.

This clonotype came up once. The rearrangement joins TRBV19 to TRBJ1-1, with TRBD1 matching 7 bases. The CDR3 contains 12 residues. CDR1 and CDR2 (germline): LNHDA, SQIVND (reference sequence). Losses at the gene ends were 6 bases for V and 5 bases for J; bases not matched to a gene: 3. The CDR3 nucleotides are TGTGCCAGTAGGAGACAGGGAACTGAAGCTTTCTTT. Protein product: CASRRQGTEAFF. Full variable domain (outside the CDR3, taken from reference TRBV19 and TRBJ1-1): DGGITQSPKYLFRKEGQNVTLSCEQNLNHDAMYWYRQDPGQGLRLIYYSQIVNDFQKGDIAEGYSVSREKKESFPLTVTSAQKNPTAFYLCASRRQGTEAFFGQGTRLTVV.

A word on this clonotype: A junction boundary mismatches the germline segment, possibly from a read error. The rearrangement joins TRBV10-3 to TRBJ1-5; no clear D. The germline V gene has CDR1 ENHRY and CDR2 SYGVKD. The CDR3 sequence is 13 residues long. The CDR3 is CATSDGESQPQHF. The CDR3 DNA reads as TGTGCCACCAGTGACGGGGAGAGTCAGCCCCAGCATTTT.

The chain combines TRBV2 with TRBJ2-1; TRBD2 aligns across 9 bases. Losses at the gene ends were 6 bases for V and 14 bases for J; bases not matched to a gene: 8. Germline V gene sequence: CDR1 SNHLY, CDR2 FYNNEI. The CDR3 spans 12 residues. The CDR3 protein is CASRKPSGVEFF. DNA of the CDR3: TGTGCCAGCAGGAAGCCTAGCGGGGTAGAGTTCTTC.

The chain's CDR3 is CASGNGRYNQPQHF. CDR3 sequence (DNA): TGTGCCAGCGGCAACGGCAGATACAATCAGCCCCAGCATTTT. V usage is TRBV12-3 or TRBV12-4 and J usage is TRBJ1-5, with D hard to call. The CDR3 is 14 residues long. V gave up 8 bases and J gave up 3 bases, with 14 bases separating them.